One sample yielded the 18 T cell receptor beta chains listed below, sequenced in a study of blood T cells in healthy people across ages. A second PCR of about 7 to 12 cycles used a sample-barcoded 5' primer and a J-beta primer mix. TCRdb analysed the 5' RACE reads with MiXCR anew, one entry per CDR3 protein. This table holds 1.8 million or so distinct CDR3 sequences, about two fifths found once. The sequencing sample was made of blood. Receptor source: a human donor in good health.

This chain joins TRBV3-1 and TRBJ2-3, with 8 nucleotides matching TRBD2. V was clipped by 0 bases and J by 6 bases; unmatched bases: 11. CDR1 is LGHDT, CDR2 YNNKEL, per germline (reference sequence). The CDR3 consists of 17 residues. The CDR3 coding sequence is TGTGCCAGCAGCCAAGATCCTAATCGGGGGGGATTCGATACGCAGTATTTT. Translated, it gives CASSQDPNRGGFDTQYF.

V is TRBV20-1 and J is TRBJ2-1; the match to TRBD2 covers 10 bases. Germline V gene sequence: CDR1 DFQATT, CDR2 SNEGSKA (reference sequence). CDR3 length: 15 amino acids. V was clipped by 2 bases and J by 4 bases; unmatched bases: 5. CDR3 bases: TGCAGTGCTAGAAAAAGAGCGGGGGGGTACAATGAGCAGTTCTTC. Translated, it gives CSARKRAGGYNEQFF.

The chain links TRBV6-2 or TRBV6-3 to TRBJ2-5, with D unclear. There are 12 residues in the CDR3. V gave up 5 bases and J gave up 3 bases, with 7 bases separating them. Germline V CDR1 and CDR2: MNHEY, SVGEGT. The CDR3, as DNA: TGTGCCAGCAGTACACGTAAAGAGACCCAGTACTTC. It specifies CASSTRKETQYF.

In its sample, this clonotype was seen many times. This chain joins TRBV20-1 and TRBJ2-4, with unresolved D. The germline CDR1 and CDR2 sequences are DFQATT and SNEGSKA (reference sequence). The V end was cut by 0 bases, the J end by 0 bases, with 6 bases between. The CDR3 covers 14 residues. CDR3 sequence (DNA): TGCAGTGCTAGAGAAGGTGGAGCCAAAAACATTCAGTACTTC. This encodes CSAREGGAKNIQYF.

This rearrangement joins TRBV9 to TRBJ2-7; D possibly uses TRBD1 or TRBD2 (5 bases each). The CDR3 covers 15 residues. Germline lookup yields CDR1 SGDLS and CDR2 YYNGEE. Trimming removed 3 bases at V and 6 bases at J, with 19 bases between. The CDR3 region has the DNA TGTGCCAGCAGCGGCCGGGACCCTAACGAAGCCGAGCAGTACTTC. The encoded protein is CASSGRDPNEAEQYF.

V gene TRBV20-1 combines with J gene TRBJ2-3, with 7 bases lining up with TRBD2. Looked up from germline, CDR1 is DFQATT and CDR2 is SNEGSKA (reference sequence). There are 13 residues in the CDR3. J was trimmed by 0 bases and V by 8 bases; bases with no gene match: 5. The CDR3 reads CSRSGGSTDTQYF. CDR3 in DNA: TGCAGTCGTTCGGGGGGTAGCACAGATACGCAGTATTTT.

This clonotype occurred a few times. The V call is TRBV20-1, the J call TRBJ2-1; D unclear. Trimming took 5 bases from V and 5 from J, leaving 10 bases between them. The length of the CDR3 is 12 residues. Looked up from germline, CDR1 is DFQATT and CDR2 is SNEGSKA (reference sequence). The CDR3 protein is CSAPTGDNEQFF. The CDR3 region has the DNA TGCAGTGCTCCGACTGGAGACAATGAGCAGTTCTTC.

The chain recombines TRBV20-1 with TRBJ2-7; TRBD2 matches 12 bases. This CDR3 is built from 15 residues. Germline V CDR1 and CDR2: DFQATT, SNEGSKA (reference sequence). Trimming took 4 bases from V and 1 from J; bases not matched to a gene: 5. DNA of the CDR3: TGCAGTGCTAATAAACTAGCGGGGGGTTCCTACGAGCAGTACTTC. Translation gives CSANKLAGGSYEQYF.

This chain joins TRBV2 and TRBJ1-5; 7 bases are shared with TRBD1. CDR3 length equals 14 residues. Germline CDR1 and CDR2: SNHLY and FYNNEI. V shed 6 bases and J 4 bases; nucleotides not matched to a gene: 6. The CDR3 coding sequence is TGTGCCAGCAGCGGGACAGATTTAAATCAGCCCCAGCATTTT. Encoded protein: CASSGTDLNQPQHF.

This chain links TRBV20-1 with TRBJ1-1, with D uncertain. Trimming shortened V by 1 base and J by 0 bases, and 9 bases separated the two germline ends. The CDR3 contains 14 residues. In germline, CDR1 is DFQATT, CDR2 SNEGSKA (reference sequence). The CDR3: CSARGAAMNTEAFF. For the CDR3, the DNA is TGCAGTGCTAGAGGGGCAGCAATGAACACTGAAGCTTTCTTT.

V usage is TRBV28 and J usage is TRBJ2-7; 9 nucleotides agree with TRBD1. The CDR3 spans 12 residues. Trimming took 11 bases from V and 4 from J; bases not matched to a gene: 6. Looked up from germline, CDR1 is MDHEN and CDR2 is SYDVKM. The CDR3 reads CASQGASYEQYF. The CDR3, as DNA: TGTGCCTCACAGGGGGCAAGTTACGAGCAGTACTTC.

The V gene is TRBV18, the J gene TRBJ1-5, with a weak D call TRBD1 (5 bases). Looked up from germline, CDR1 is KGHSH and CDR2 is LQKENI. Trimming shortened V by 2 bases and J by 2 bases, and 10 bases separated the two germline ends. The CDR3 spans 15 residues. The CDR3 bases are TGTGCCAGCTCACCAGGGACTACGGGCAATCAGCCCCAGCATTTT. Protein product: CASSPGTTGNQPQHF.

This clonotype was seen only a few times. This chain uses TRBV29-1 with TRBJ2-3, with 8 bases lining up with TRBD2. With 5 bases clipped from V and 0 bases from J, the junction kept 1 base outside the gene matches. The CDR3 totals 13 residues. Germline values: CDR1 SQVTM, CDR2 ANQGSEA. The CDR3 region has the DNA TGCAGCGTTATAGCGGGGAGCACAGATACGCAGTATTTT. This encodes CSVIAGSTDTQYF.

This clonotype was seen only a few times. The chain combines TRBV28 with TRBJ2-7; 9 bases align to TRBD1. Germline V gives CDR1 MDHEN, CDR2 SYDVKM. V lost 10 bases and J lost 6; bases outside the gene matches: 13. The CDR3 totals 14 residues. CDR3 nucleotides: TGTGCCACGGACACCGGGACAGGGATCTCCGAGCAGTACTTC. Its translation is CATDTGTGISEQYF.

This clonotype has more than one count but fewer than ten. The J gene is TRBJ2-1, the V gene TRBV11-3, with TRBD2 as a possible D gene (7 bases). Germline V gives CDR1 SGHNT, CDR2 YENEEA. CDR3 length: 17 residues. V shed 5 bases and J shed 2 bases, with 19 bases lying between them. Here the CDR3 DNA reads TGTGCCAGCAGCCTGGCCGGGGGCGGGGGACCCTACAATGAGCAGTTCTTC. Encoded protein: CASSLAGGGGPYNEQFF.

This clonotype appeared once. CDR3 bases: TGCAGCGTTGCCGAAGACACAATGAACACTGAAGCTTTCTTT. It specifies CSVAEDTMNTEAFF. The J gene is TRBJ1-1, the V gene TRBV29-1; D is ambiguous. From germline, CDR1 is SQVTM and CDR2 ANQGSEA. The CDR3 length is 14 residues. V lost 4 bases and J lost 0, with 12 bases in between. The full variable domain, with the rest looked up from reference TRBV29-1 and TRBJ1-1, is SAVISQKPSRDICQRGTSLTIQCQVDSQVTMMFWYRQQPGQSLTLIATANQGSEATYESGFVIDKFPISRPNLTFSTLTVSNMSPEDSSIYLCSVAEDTMNTEAFFGQGTRLTVV.

This clonotype was counted between two and nine times. V gene TRBV28 combines with J gene TRBJ2-7, with 7 bases identical to TRBD2. Germline V gene data show CDR1 as MDHEN and CDR2 as SYDVKM. The V gene end was trimmed by 6 bases and the J gene end by 7 bases; junction bases not matched to a gene: 18. The CDR3 is 16 residues long. The CDR3 is CASRQRPWEGRREQYF. The CDR3, as DNA: TGTGCCAGCAGACAAAGGCCCTGGGAGGGAAGGAGAGAGCAGTACTTC.

This clonotype was seen a few times. The CDR3 is CSAKAGGIEKLFF. DNA for the CDR3: TGCAGTGCTAAGGCAGGGGGCATCGAAAAACTGTTTTTT. V is TRBV20-1 and J is TRBJ1-4, with 8 bases matching TRBD1. CDR1 DFQATT and CDR2 SNEGSKA come from the germline V gene (reference sequence). The length of the CDR3 is 13 residues. The ends lost 4 bases at V and 8 bases at J; junction bases unmatched: 6.